This TCR beta chain appears in the sequencing data of a study of T cell responses to AZD1222 COVID-19 vaccine. The study's findings and limits: The donor group comprised mostly white British people and more females; the analysis possibly underestimated clonal diversity.

Worth noting for this clone: The antigen remains undetermined.

The assay was immunoSEQ multiplex PCR, and TCRdb's table has in-frame clones only and misses some. The table shows some 120,000 clones, with 80% to 90% occurring only once. Germline CDR1 is SGDLS and CDR2 is YYNGEE. Trimming removed 4 bases at V and 4 bases at J, with 17 bases between. The CDR3 totals 15 residues. Sequencing used peripheral blood, obtained on day 0 of AZD1222 vaccination. This sequence joins TRBV9 and TRBJ1-1; no reliable D call. This receptor was taken from an adult in good health. This chain's CDR3 is CASSPRGKGGTEAFF. The CDR3 bases are TGTGCCAGCAGCCCACGAGGGAAAGGCGGCACTGAAGCTTTCTTT. The variable domain in full, with the rest retrieved from reference TRBV9 and TRBJ1-1, is DSGVTQTPKHLITATGQRVTLRCSPRSGDLSVYWYQQSLDQGLQFLIQYYNGEERAKGNILERFSAQQFPDLHSELNLSSLELGDSALYFCASSPRGKGGTEAFFGQGTRLTVV.